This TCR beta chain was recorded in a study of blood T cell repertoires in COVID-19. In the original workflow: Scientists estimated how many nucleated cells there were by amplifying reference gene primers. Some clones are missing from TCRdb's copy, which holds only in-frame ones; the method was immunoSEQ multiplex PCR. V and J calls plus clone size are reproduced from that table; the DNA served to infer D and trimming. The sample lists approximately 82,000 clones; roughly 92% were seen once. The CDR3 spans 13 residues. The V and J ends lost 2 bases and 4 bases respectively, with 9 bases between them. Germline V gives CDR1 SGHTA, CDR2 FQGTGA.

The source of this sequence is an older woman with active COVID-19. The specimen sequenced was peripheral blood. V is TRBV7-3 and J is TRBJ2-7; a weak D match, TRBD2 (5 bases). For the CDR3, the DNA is TGTGCCAGCAGCTTAGATCCGGGATACGAGCAGTACTTC. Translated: CASSLDPGYEQYF.